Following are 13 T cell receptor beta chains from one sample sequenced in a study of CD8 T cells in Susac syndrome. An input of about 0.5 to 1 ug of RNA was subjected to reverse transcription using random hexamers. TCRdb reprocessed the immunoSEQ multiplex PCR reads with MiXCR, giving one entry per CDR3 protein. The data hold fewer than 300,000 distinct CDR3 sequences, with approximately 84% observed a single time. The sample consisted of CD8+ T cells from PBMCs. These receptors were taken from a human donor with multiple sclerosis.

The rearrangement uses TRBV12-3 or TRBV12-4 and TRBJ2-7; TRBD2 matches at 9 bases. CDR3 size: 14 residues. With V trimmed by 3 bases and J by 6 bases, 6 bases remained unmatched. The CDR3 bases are TGTGCCAGCAGTTTGCGGGGACTAGCTGGCGAGCAGTACTTC. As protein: CASSLRGLAGEQYF.

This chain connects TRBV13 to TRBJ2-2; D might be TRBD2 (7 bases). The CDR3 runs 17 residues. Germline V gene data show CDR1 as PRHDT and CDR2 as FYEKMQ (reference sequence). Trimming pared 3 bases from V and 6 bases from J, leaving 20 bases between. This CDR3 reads CASSFGARRGPAGELFF. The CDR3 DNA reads TGTGCCAGCAGCTTCGGAGCCAGGCGGGGGCCGGCCGGGGAGCTGTTTTTT.

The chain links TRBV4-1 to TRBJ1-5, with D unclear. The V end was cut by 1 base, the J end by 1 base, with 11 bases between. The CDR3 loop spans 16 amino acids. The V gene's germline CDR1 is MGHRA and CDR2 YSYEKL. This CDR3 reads CASSQGPWASNQPQHF. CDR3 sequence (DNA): TGCGCCAGCAGCCAAGGGCCCTGGGCGAGCAATCAGCCCCAGCATTTT.

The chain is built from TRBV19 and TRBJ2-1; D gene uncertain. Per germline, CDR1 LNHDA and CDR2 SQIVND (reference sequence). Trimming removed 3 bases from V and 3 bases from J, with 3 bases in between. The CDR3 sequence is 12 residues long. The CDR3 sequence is CASSIGYNEQFF. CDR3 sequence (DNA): TGTGCCAGTAGTATTGGCTACAATGAGCAGTTCTTC.

The CDR3 region is CASSPPWQGLNTIYF. Written as DNA, the CDR3 is TGTGCCAGCAGTCCACCATGGCAGGGGCTAAACACCATATATTTT. V gene TRBV12-3 or TRBV12-4 combines with J gene TRBJ1-3; weak D call: TRBD1 (6 bases). The CDR3 covers 15 residues. V was clipped by 5 bases and J by 6 bases, with 17 bases between them.

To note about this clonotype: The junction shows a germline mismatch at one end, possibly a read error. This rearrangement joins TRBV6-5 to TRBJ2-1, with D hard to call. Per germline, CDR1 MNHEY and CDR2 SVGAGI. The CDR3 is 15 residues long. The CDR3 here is CASSFPSQGHNEQCF. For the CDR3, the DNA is TGTGCCAGCAGTTTCCCCTCCCAAGGGCACAATGAGCAGTGCTTC.

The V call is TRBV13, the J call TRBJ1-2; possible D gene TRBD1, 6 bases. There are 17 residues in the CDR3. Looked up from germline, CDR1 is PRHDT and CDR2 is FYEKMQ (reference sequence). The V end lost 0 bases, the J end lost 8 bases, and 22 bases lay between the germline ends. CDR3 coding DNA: TGTGCCAGCAGCTTAGGAGTACGCACGAGGGGGGGAGGAGGCTACACCTTC. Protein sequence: CASSLGVRTRGGGGYTF.

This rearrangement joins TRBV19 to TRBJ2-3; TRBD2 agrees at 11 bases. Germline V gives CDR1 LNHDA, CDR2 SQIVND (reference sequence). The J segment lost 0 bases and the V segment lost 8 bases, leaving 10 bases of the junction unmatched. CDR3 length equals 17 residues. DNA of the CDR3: TGTGCCAGTGCACCCGGGACTAGCGGAGAGAGCACAGATACGCAGTATTTT. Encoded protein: CASAPGTSGESTDTQYF.

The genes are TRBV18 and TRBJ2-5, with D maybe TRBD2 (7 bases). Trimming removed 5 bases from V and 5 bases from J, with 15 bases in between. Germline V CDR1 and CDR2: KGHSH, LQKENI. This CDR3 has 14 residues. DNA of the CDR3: TGTGCCAGCTCATCCTACAGGGAGGGGGAGACCCAGTACTTC. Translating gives CASSSYREGETQYF.

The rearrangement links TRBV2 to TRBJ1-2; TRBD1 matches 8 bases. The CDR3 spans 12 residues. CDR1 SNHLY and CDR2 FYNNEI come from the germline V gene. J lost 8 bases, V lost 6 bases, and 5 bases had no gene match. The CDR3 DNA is TGTGCCAGCAGGGGACAGGCCGGGGGCTACACCTTC. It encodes CASRGQAGGYTF.

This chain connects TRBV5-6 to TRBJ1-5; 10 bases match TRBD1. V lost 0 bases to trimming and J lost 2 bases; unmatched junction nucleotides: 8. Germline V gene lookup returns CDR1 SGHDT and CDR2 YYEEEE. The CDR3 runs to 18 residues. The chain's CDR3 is CASSLDGDRGSGNQPQHF. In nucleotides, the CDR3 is TGTGCCAGCAGCTTGGACGGGGACAGGGGATCTGGCAATCAGCCCCAGCATTTT.

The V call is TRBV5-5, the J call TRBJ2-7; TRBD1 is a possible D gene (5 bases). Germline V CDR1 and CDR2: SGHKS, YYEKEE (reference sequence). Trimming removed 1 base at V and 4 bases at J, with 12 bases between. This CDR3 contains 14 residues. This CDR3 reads CASSLTRAEYEQYF. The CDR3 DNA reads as TGTGCCAGCAGCTTGACCAGGGCGGAGTACGAGCAGTACTTC.

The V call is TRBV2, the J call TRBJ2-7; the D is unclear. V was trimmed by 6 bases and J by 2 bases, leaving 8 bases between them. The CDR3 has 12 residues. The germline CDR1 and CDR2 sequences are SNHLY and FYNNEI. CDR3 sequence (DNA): TGTGCCAGCAGGACGGATCCCTACGAGCAGTACTTC. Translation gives CASRTDPYEQYF.